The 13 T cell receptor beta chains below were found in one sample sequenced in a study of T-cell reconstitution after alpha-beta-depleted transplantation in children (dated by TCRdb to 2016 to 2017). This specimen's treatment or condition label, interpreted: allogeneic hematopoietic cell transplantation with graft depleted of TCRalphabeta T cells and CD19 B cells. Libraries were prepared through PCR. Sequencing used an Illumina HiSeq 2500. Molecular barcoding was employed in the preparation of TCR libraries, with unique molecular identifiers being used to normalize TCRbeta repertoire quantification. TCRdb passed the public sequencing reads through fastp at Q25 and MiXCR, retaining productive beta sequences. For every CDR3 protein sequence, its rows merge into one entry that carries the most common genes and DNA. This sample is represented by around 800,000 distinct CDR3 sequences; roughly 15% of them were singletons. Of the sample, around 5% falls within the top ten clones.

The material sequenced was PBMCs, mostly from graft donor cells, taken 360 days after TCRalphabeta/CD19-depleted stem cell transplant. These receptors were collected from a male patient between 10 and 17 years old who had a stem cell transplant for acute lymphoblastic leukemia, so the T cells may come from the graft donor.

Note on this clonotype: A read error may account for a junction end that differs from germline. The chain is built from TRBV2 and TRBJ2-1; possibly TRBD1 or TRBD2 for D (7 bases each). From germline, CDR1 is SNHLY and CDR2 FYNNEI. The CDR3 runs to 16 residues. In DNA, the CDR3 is TGTGCCAGCAGGGAAGCGGGGACAGTTACCTACAATGAGCAGTTCTTC. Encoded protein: CASREAGTVTYNEQFF.

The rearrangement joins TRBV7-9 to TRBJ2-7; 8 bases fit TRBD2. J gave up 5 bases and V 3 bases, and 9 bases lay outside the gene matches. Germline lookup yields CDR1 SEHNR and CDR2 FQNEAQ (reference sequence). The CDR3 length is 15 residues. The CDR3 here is CASSFFSAREDEQYF. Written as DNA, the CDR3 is TGTGCCAGCAGCTTCTTTTCGGCGCGGGAGGACGAGCAGTACTTC.

The CDR3: CASTIKGAVQPQHF. The CDR3 DNA reads TGTGCCAGCACGATCAAGGGGGCCGTTCAGCCCCAGCATTTT. V usage is TRBV5-6 and J usage is TRBJ1-5, with 7 bases identical to TRBD1. Germline V CDR1 and CDR2: SGHDT, YYEEEE. This CDR3 has 14 residues. The junction had 9 bases not matched to a gene; V was cut back by 6 bases and J by 6 bases.

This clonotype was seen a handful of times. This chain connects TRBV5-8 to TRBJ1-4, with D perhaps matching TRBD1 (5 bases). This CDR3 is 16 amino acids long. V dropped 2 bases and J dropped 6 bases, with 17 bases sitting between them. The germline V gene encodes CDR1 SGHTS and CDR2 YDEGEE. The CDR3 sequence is CASSFGGARSYEKLFF. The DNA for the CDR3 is TGTGCCAGCAGCTTTGGCGGGGCCAGGTCTTATGAAAAACTGTTTTTT. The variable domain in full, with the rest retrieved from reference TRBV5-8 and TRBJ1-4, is EAGVTQSPTHLIKTRGQQATLRCSPISGHTSVYWYQQALGLGLQFLLWYDEGEERNRGNFPPRFSGRQFPNYSSELNVNALELEDSALYLCASSFGGARSYEKLFFGSGTQLSVL.

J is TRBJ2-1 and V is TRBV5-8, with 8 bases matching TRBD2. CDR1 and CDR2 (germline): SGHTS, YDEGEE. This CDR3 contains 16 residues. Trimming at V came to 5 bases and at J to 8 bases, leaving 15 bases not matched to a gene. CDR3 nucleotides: TGTGCCAGCAGAACCGGTACTAGCGGTTTCCTCCATGAGCAGTTCTTC. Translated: CASRTGTSGFLHEQFF.

The chain's CDR3 is CASSPYGTSGRNDEQYF. In DNA form, the CDR3 reads TGTGCCAGCTCACCGTACGGGACTAGCGGGAGGAACGACGAGCAGTACTTC. This rearrangement joins TRBV18 to TRBJ2-7, with 15 bases identical to TRBD2. V gave up 3 bases and J gave up 5 bases; unmatched junction bases: 8. The CDR3 is made up of 17 amino acids. In germline, CDR1 is KGHSH, CDR2 LQKENI.

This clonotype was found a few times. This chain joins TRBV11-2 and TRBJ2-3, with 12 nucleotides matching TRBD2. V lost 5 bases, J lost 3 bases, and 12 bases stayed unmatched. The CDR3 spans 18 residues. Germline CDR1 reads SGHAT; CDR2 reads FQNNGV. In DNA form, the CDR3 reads TGTGCCAGCAGCATCGGGACTAGCGGGTCTTTGAGGACAGATACGCAGTATTTT. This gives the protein CASSIGTSGSLRTDTQYF.

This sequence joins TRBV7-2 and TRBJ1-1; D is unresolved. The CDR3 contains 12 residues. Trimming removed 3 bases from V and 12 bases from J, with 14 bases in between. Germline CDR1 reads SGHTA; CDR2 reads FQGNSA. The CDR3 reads CASSFYRGITFF. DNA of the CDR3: TGTGCCAGCAGCTTCTACCGAGGTATAACTTTCTTT.

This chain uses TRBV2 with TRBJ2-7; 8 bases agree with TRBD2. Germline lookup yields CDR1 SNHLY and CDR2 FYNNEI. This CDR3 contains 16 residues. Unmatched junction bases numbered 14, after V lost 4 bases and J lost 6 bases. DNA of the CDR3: TGTGCCAGCAGTGGAGGCCTAGAAGCGGGAGAAGGCGAGCAGTACTTC. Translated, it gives CASSGGLEAGEGEQYF.

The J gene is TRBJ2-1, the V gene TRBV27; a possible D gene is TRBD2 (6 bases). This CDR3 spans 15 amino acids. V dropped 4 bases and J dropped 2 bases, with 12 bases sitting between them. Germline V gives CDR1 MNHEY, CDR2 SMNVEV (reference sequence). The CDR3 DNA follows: TGTGCCAGCAGTTCGGGACTCTCCGCCTACAATGAGCAGTTCTTC. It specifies CASSSGLSAYNEQFF.

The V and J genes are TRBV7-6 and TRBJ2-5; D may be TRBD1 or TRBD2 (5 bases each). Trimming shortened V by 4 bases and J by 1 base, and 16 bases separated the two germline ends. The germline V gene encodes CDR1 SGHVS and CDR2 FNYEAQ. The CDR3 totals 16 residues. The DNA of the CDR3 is TGTGCCAGCAGCTCTTTTCCCCGGGGCGGCCAAGAGACCCAGTACTTC. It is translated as CASSSFPRGGQETQYF.

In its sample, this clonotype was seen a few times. The CDR3 bases are TGCGCCAGCAGCTGGGAAATTGGACTAGCGGGGTTAGCCAAAAACATTCAGTACTTC. This gives the protein CASSWEIGLAGLAKNIQYF. The chain has TRBV5-1 and TRBJ2-4, with TRBD2 matching over 12 bases. Trimming cost V 3 bases and J 0 bases; bases outside gene matches: 10. The germline V gene encodes CDR1 SGHRS and CDR2 YFSETQ. The CDR3 runs to 19 residues.

The CDR3 is CSVARPVGGSYEQYF. As DNA, the CDR3 is TGCAGCGTAGCTCGCCCCGTCGGAGGCTCCTACGAGCAGTACTTC. The V call is TRBV29-1, the J call TRBJ2-7; perhaps TRBD2 as D (5 bases). Germline V lookup: CDR1 SQVTM, CDR2 ANQGSEA. V was clipped by 6 bases and J by 0 bases, with 18 bases between them. This CDR3 has 15 amino acids.